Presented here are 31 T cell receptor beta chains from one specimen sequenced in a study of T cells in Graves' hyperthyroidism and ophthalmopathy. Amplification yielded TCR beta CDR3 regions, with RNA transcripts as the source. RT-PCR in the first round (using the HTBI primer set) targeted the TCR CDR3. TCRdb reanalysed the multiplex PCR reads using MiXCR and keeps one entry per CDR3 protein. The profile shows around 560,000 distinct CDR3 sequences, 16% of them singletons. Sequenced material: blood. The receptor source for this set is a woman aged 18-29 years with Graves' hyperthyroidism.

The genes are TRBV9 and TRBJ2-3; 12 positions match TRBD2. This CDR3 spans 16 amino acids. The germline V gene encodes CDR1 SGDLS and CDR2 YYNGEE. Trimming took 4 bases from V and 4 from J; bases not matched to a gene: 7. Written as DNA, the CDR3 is TGTGCCAGCAGCATCCTAGCGGGGGGGATCGCAGATACGCAGTATTTT. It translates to CASSILAGGIADTQYF.

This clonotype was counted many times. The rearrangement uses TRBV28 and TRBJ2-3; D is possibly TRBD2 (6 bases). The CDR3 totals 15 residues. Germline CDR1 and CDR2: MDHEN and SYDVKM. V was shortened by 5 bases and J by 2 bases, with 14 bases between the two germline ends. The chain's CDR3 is CASSGRRTNTDTQYF. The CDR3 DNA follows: TGTGCCAGCAGTGGACGGAGGACTAACACAGATACGCAGTATTTT.

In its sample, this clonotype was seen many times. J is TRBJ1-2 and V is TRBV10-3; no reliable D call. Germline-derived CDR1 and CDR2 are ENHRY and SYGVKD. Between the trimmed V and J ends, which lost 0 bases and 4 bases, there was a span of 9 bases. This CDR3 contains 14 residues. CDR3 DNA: TGTGCCATCAGTGAGTCCATGGTGGGCTATGGCTACACCTTC. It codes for CAISESMVGYGYTF.

CDR3 residues: CASSPSTGAGQPQHF. CDR3 DNA sequence: TGTGCCAGCAGCCCGTCAACGGGGGCTGGTCAGCCCCAGCATTTT. V is TRBV9 and J is TRBJ1-5; TRBD1 is a possible D gene (6 bases). The CDR3 consists of 15 residues. With 4 bases removed from V and 6 bases from J, the gap between germline ends came to 17 bases. Germline CDR1 reads SGDLS; CDR2 reads YYNGEE. Variable domain in full (rest from reference TRBV9 and TRBJ1-5): DSGVTQTPKHLITATGQRVTLRCSPRSGDLSVYWYQQSLDQGLQFLIQYYNGEERAKGNILERFSAQQFPDLHSELNLSSLELGDSALYFCASSPSTGAGQPQHFGDGTRLSIL.

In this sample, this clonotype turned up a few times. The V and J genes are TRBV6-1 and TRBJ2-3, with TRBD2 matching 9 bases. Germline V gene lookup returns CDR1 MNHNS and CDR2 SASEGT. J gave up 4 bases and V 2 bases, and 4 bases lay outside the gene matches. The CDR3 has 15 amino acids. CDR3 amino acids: CASSELAGLADTQYF. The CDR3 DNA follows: TGTGCCAGCAGTGAACTAGCGGGGCTCGCAGATACGCAGTATTTT.

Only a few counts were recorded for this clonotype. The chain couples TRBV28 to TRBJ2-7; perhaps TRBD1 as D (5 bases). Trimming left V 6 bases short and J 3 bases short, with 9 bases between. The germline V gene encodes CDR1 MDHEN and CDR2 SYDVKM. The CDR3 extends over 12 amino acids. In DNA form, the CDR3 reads TGTGCCAGCAGGTACCAGGGCTACGAGCAGTACTTC. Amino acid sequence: CASRYQGYEQYF.

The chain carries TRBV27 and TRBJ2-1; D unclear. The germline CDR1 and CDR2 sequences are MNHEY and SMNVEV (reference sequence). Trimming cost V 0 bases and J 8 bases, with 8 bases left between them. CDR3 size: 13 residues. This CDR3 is CASSLSNAYEQFF. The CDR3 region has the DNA TGTGCCAGCAGTTTATCGAACGCGTATGAGCAGTTCTTC.

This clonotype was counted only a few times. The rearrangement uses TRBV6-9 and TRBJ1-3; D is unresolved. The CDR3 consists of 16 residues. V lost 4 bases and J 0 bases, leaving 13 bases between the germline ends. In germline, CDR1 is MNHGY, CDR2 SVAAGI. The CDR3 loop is CASSLGRWDSGNTIYF. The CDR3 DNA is TGTGCCAGCAGTTTGGGTCGGTGGGACTCTGGAAACACCATATATTTT.

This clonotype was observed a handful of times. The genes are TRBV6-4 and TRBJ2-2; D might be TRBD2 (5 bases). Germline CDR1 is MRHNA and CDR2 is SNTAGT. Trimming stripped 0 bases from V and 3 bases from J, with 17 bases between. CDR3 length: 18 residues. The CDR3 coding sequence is TGTGCCAGCAGTGACTCAACTGGTCTAGCCGGGGACACCGGGGAGCTGTTTTTT. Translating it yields CASSDSTGLAGDTGELFF.

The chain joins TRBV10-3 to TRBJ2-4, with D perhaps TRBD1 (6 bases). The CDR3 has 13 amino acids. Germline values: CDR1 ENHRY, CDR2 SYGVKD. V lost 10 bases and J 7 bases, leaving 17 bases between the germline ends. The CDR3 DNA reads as TGTGCCAGCTCACAGGGAAGGGATAACATTCAGTACTTC. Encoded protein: CASSQGRDNIQYF.

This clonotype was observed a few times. The CDR3 spells CASSMQGAGNQPQHF. The DNA for the CDR3 is TGTGCCAGCAGTATGCAGGGGGCTGGCAATCAGCCCCAGCATTTT. The chain combines TRBV6-1 with TRBJ1-5, with 8 positions matching TRBD1. The germline V gene encodes CDR1 MNHNS and CDR2 SASEGT. V trimming: 5 bases; J trimming: 2 bases; junction bases outside the gene matches: 5. The CDR3 has 15 amino acids.

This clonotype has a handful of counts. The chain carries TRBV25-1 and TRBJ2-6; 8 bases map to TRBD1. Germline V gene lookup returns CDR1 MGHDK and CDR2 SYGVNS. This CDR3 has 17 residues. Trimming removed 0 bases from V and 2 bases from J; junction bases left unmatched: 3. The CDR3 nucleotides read TGTGCCAGCAGTGAATATGGACAGGGAACTGGGGCCAACGTCCTGACTTTC. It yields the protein CASSEYGQGTGANVLTF.

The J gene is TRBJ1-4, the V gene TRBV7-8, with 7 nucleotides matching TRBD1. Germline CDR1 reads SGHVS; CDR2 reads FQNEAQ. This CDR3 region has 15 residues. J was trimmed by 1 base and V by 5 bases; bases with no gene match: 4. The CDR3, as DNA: TGTGCCAGCAGCGCATCAGGGGGAACTAATGAAAAACTGTTTTTT. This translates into CASSASGGTNEKLFF.

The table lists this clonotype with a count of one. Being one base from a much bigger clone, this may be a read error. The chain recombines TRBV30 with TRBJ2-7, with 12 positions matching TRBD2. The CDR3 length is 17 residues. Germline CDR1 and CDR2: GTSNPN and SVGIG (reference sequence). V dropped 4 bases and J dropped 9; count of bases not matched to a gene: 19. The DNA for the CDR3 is TGTGCCTGGATCCGACAGGACCGACTAGCGGGAGTATCCGGGCAGTACTTC. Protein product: CAWIRQDRLAGVSGQYF.

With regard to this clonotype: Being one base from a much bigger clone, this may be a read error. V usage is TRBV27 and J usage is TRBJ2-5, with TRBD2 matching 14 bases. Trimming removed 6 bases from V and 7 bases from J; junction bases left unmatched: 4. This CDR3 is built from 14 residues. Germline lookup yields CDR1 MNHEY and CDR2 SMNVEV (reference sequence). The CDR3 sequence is CASSPGTSGGTQYF. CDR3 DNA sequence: TGTGCCAGCAGCCCCGGGACTAGCGGGGGGACCCAGTACTTC.

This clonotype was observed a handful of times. The CDR3 DNA reads as TGCGCCAGCAGCTTGTCCGGGAGTTGGACCTACGAGCAGTACTTC. Protein product: CASSLSGSWTYEQYF. J is TRBJ2-7 and V is TRBV5-1; possibly TRBD2 for D (6 bases). CDR3 size: 15 residues. Germline V gene data show CDR1 as SGHRS and CDR2 as YFSETQ. The germline V and J ends were trimmed by 1 base and 2 bases, with 13 bases remaining between them. The complete variable domain, with remaining parts taken from reference TRBV5-1 and TRBJ2-7, reads KAGVTQTPRYLIKTRGQQVTLSCSPISGHRSVSWYQQTPGQGLQFLFEYFSETQRNKGNFPGRFSGRQFSNSRSEMNVSTLELGDSALYLCASSLSGSWTYEQYFGPGTRLTVT.

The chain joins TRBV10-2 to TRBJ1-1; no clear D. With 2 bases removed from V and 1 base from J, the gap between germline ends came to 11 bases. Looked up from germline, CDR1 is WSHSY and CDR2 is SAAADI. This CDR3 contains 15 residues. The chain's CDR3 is CASSEDARRNTEAFF. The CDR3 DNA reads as TGCGCCAGCAGTGAGGACGCTAGGAGGAACACTGAAGCTTTCTTT.

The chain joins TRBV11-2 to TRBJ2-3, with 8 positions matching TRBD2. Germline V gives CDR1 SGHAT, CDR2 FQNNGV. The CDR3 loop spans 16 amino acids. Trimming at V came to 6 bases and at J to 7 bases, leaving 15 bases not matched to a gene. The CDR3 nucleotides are TGTGCCAGCAGTTACGAACGGGGGGGCCCACCACATACGCAGTATTTT. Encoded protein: CASSYERGGPPHTQYF.

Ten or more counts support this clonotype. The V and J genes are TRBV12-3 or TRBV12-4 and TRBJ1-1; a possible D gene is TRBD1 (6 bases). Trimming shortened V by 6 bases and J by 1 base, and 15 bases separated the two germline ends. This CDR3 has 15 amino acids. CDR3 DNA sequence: TGTGCCAGCAGCCGCGAAGGGGGAGGGAACACTGAAGCTTTCTTT. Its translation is CASSREGGGNTEAFF.

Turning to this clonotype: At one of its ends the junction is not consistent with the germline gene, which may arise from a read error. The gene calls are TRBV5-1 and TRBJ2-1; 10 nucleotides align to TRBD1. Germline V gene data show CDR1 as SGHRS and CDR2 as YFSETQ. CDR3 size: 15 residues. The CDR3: CASSQTGGSSNEQFF. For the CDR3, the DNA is TGCGCCAGCAGCCAGACAGGGGGCTCCTCCAATGAGCAGTTCTTC.

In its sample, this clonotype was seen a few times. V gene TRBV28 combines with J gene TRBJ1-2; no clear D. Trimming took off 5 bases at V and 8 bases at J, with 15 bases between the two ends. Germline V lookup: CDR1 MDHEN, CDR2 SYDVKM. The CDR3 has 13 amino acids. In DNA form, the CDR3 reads TGTGCCAGCAGTCCCCCCCCCGCGGGGGGCTACACCTTC. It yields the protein CASSPPPAGGYTF.

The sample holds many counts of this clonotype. The CDR3 spells CASSPSVIPDTQYF. The CDR3 nucleotides read TGTGCCAGCAGTCCTAGCGTTATCCCAGATACGCAGTATTTT. The chain links TRBV12-3 or TRBV12-4 to TRBJ2-3, with a possible D match to TRBD2 (6 bases). This CDR3 spans 14 amino acids. Between the trimmed V and J ends, which lost 5 bases and 4 bases, there was a span of 13 bases.

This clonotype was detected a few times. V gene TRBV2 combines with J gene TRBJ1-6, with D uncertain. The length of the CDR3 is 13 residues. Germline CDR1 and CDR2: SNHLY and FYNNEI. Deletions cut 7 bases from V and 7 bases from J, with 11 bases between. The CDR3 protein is CASTPDTNSPLHF. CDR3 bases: TGTGCCAGCACCCCAGATACCAATTCACCCCTCCACTTT.

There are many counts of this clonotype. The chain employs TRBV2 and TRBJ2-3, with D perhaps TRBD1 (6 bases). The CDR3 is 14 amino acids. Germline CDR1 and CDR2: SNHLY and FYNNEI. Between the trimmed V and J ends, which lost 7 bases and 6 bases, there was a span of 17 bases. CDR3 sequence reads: CASNGLAQGDTQYF. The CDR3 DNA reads TGTGCCAGCAATGGCCTTGCCCAGGGGGATACGCAGTATTTT. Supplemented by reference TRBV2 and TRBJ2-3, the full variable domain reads EPEVTQTPSHQVTQMGQEVILRCVPISNHLYFYWYRQILGQKVEFLVSFYNNEISEKSEIFDDQFSVERPDGSNFTLKIRSTKLEDSAMYFCASNGLAQGDTQYFGPGTRLTVL.

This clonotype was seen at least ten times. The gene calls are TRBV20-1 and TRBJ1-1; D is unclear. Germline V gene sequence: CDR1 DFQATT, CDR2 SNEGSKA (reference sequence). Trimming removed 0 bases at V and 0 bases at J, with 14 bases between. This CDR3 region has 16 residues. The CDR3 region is CSARDRKGMLNTEAFF. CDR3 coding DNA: TGCAGTGCTAGAGATCGGAAAGGGATGTTGAACACTGAAGCTTTCTTT.

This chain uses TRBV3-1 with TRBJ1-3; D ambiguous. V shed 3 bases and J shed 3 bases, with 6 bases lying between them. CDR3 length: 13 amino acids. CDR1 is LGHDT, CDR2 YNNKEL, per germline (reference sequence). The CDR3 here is CASSQSFGNTIYF. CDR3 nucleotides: TGTGCCAGCAGCCAGTCATTTGGAAACACCATATATTTT.

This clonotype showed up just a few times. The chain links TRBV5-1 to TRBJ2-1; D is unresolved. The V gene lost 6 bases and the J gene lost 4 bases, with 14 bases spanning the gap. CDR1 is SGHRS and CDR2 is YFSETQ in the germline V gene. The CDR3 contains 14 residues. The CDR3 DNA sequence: TGCGCCAGCATGGCTCGACCGAAATACAATGAGCAGTTCTTC. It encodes CASMARPKYNEQFF.

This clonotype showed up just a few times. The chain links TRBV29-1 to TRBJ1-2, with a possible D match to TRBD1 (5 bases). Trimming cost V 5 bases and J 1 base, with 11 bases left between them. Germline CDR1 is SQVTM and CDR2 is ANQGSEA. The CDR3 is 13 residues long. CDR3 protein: CSVLGDGNYGYTF. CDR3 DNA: TGCAGCGTTTTGGGGGACGGTAACTATGGCTACACCTTC.

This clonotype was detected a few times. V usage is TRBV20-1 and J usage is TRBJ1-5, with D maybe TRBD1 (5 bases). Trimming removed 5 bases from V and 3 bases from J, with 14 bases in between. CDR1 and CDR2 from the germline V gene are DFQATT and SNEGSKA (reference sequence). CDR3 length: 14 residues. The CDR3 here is CSAWAGGINQPQHF. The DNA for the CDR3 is TGCAGTGCTTGGGCTGGGGGAATCAATCAGCCCCAGCATTTT.

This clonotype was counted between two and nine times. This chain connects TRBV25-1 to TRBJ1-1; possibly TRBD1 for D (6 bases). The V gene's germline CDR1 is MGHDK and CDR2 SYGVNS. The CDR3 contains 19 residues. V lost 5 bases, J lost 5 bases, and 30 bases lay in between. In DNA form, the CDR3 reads TGTGCCAGCAGTCCCCCTTTAGGCAGGGGTGATTCCAGAGGGACTGAAGCTTTCTTT. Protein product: CASSPPLGRGDSRGTEAFF.

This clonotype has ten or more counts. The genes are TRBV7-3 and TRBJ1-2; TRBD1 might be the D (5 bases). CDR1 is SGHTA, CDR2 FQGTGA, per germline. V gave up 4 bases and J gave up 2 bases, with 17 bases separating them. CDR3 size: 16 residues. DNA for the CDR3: TGTGCCAGCAGCTCCCTGGGGCCACCGCTAAACTATGGCTACACCTTC. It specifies CASSSLGPPLNYGYTF.